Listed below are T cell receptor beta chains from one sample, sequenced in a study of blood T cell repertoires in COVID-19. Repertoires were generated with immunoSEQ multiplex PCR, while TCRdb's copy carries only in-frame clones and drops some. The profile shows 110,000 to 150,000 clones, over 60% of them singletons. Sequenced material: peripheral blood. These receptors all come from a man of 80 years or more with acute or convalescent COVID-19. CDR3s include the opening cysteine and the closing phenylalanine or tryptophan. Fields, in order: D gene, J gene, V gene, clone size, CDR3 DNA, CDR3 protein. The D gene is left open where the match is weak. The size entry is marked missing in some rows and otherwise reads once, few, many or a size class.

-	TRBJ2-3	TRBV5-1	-	TGCGCCAGCAGCGTGGAGCTAGGGCAGGGAACGCAGTATTTT	CASSVELGQGTQYF
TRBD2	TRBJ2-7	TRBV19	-	TGTGCCAGTAGTCCCTTCCGGACTAGCGGGGGACTATACGAGCAGTACTTC	CASSPFRTSGGLYEQYF
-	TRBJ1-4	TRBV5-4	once	TGTGCCAGCAGCCTCGGTGAACGGGAAAAACTGTTTTTT	CASSLGEREKLFF
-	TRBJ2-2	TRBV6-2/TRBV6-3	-	TGTGCCAGCAGTTATCAGGGGATCACCGGGGAGCTGTTTTTT	CASSYQGITGELFF
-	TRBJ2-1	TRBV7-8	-	TGTGCCAGCAGCCACCTTAGTCGGAATGAGCAGTTCTTC	CASSHLSRNEQFF
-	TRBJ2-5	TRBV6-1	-	TGTGCCAGCAGTGACCCCGGGGGGACACAAGAGACCCAGTACTTC	CASSDPGGTQETQYF
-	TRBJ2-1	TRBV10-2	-	TGCGCCAGCAGGGGGGGTATCGGGAATGAGCAGTTCTTC	CASRGGIGNEQFF
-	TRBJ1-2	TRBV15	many	TGTGCCACCAGCAGAGGGGGAGTCGGGAGCCTCTTC	CATSRGGVGSLF
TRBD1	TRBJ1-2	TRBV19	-	TGTGCCAGTAGTACTCTCGTCCGGGACAGCAGGCCCTATGGCTACACCTTC	CASSTLVRDSRPYGYTF
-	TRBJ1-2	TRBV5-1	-	TGCGCCAGCACCTATGACAGGAACTATGGCTACACCTTC	CASTYDRNYGYTF
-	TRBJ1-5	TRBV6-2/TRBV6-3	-	TGTGCCAGCAGTTACTCGAGGGAAGGTGAAAATAGCAATCAGCCCCAGCATTTT	CASSYSREGENSNQPQHF
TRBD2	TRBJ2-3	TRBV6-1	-	TGTGCCAGCAGTGACCTTGGGGAGGGCCTCACAGATACGCAGTATTTT	CASSDLGEGLTDTQYF
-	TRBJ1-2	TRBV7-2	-	TGTGCCAGCAGCTTATACAGGAGCTATGGCTACACCTTC	CASSLYRSYGYTF
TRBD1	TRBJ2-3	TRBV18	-	TGTGCCAGCTCACCCCAGGGGGACAGGGGGCCGAATACGCAGTATTTT	CASSPQGDRGPNTQYF
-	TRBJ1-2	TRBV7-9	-	TGTGCCAGCAGCTTAGGGACAGCAAGGGGCTACACCTTC	CASSLGTARGYTF
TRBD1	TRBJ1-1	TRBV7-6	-	TGTGCCAGCAGCCCCAACAGGGGTGGGGGCACTGAAGCTTTCTTT	CASSPNRGGGTEAFF
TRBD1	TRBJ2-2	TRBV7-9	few	TGTGCCAGCAGCTTAAACAGGGGGACCGGGGAGCTGTTTTTT	CASSLNRGTGELFF
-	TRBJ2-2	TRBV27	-	TGTGCCAGCAGTTTAAAACAGATAAACACCGGGGAGCTGTTTTTT	CASSLKQINTGELFF
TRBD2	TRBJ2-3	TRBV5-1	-	TGCGCCAGCAGCTTGGCGGGGACTAGCTGGTTCATAGATACGCAGTATTTT	CASSLAGTSWFIDTQYF
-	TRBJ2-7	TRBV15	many	TGTGCCACCAGCAGAGATCGTCAGGGGCTATACGAGCAGTACTTC	CATSRDRQGLYEQYF
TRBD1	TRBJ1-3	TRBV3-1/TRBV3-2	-	TGTGCCAGCAGCCTACAGGGGTTGGGAAACACCATATATTTT	CASSLQGLGNTIYF
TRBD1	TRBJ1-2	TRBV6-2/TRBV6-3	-	TGTGCCAGCAGTTACCCGGGACAGGGGGCCGGAGGCTACACCTTC	CASSYPGQGAGGYTF
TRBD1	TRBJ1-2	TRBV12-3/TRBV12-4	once	TGTGCCAGCAGTTGGGACAGTAACTATGGCTACACCTTC	CASSWDSNYGYTF
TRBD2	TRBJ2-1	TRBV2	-	TGTGCCAGCAGGGGGGGACTAGCGGGGTACAATGAGCAGTTCTTC	CASRGGLAGYNEQFF
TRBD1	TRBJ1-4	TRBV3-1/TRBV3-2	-	TGTGCCAGCAGCCAGTACCCGGGACAGGGGGACGAAAAACTGTTTTTT	CASSQYPGQGDEKLFF
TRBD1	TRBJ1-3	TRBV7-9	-	TGTGCCAGCAGCTCGGACAGGGGCTCTGGAAACACCATATATTTT	CASSSDRGSGNTIYF
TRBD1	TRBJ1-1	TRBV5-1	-	TGCGCCAGCAGCATTGGCAGTTCTCAGGGGGCGGCTTTCTTT	CASSIGSSQGAAFF
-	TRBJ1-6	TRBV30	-	TGTGCCTGGAGAAGGGGTCGGCTATCACCCCTCCACTTT	CAWRRGRLSPLHF
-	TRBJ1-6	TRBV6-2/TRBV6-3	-	TGTGCCACCAGTGGAGGGGTTAATTCACCCCTCCACTTT	CATSGGVNSPLHF
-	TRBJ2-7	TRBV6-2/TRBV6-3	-	TGTGCCAGCAGTTACGAGGCAGGGCACTACGAGCAGTACTTC	CASSYEAGHYEQYF
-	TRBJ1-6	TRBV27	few	TGTGCCAGCAGTGCCGGGTCCTCAAATTCACCCCTCCACTTT	CASSAGSSNSPLHF
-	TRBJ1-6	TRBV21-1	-	TGTGCCAGCAGCTTTAGGGCGGGAAATTCACCCCTCCACTTT	CASSFRAGNSPLHF
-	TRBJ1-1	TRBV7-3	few	TGTGCCAGCAGCTCGACAGGAAGAACTGAAGCTTTCTTT	CASSSTGRTEAFF
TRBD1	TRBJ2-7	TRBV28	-	TGTGCCAGCAGTCCCACCTTGGGACAGGGGGCCACCTACGAGCAGTACTTC	CASSPTLGQGATYEQYF
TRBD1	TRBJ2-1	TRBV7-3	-	TGTGCCAGCAGCTTGGGTCAGGGGGCGCACAATGAGCAGTTCTTC	CASSLGQGAHNEQFF
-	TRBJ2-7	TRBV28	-	TGTGCCAGCAGTTCCTTCTACGAGCAGTACTTC	CASSSFYEQYF
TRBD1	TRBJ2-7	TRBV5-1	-	TGCGCCAGCAGCTTGGCAGGGGGCAGTTCCTACGAGCAGTACTTC	CASSLAGGSSYEQYF
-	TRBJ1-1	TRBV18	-	TGTGCCAGCTCACCACAGGGAGCGAACGCTGAAGCTTTCTTT	CASSPQGANAEAFF
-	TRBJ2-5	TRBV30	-	TGTGCCTGGAGTACCCTAAGTAGCGCGGAGACCCAGTACTTC	CAWSTLSSAETQYF
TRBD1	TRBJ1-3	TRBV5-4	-	TGTGCCAGCAGCTTCGACAGGGCTGGAAACACCATATATTTT	CASSFDRAGNTIYF
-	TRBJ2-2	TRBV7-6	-	TGTGCCAGCAGCTTAGTGGCTAGCTCGGCCACCGGGGAGCTGTTTTTT	CASSLVASSATGELFF
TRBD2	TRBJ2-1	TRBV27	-	TGTGCCAGCAGCTTGGGGGGGCTAGCGGGGTCCCGCTCCTACAATGAGCAGTTCTTC	CASSLGGLAGSRSYNEQFF
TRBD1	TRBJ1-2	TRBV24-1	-	TGTGCCACCAGTGTAGGGGGCAACTATGGCTACACCTTC	CATSVGGNYGYTF
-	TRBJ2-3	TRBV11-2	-	TGTGCCAGCACCCTCTTTCAGACTAGCACAGATACGCAGTATTTT	CASTLFQTSTDTQYF
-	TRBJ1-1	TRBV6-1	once	TGTGCCAGCAGTGAATTGTCGGACACTGAAGCTTTCTTT	CASSELSDTEAFF
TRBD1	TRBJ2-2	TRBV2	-	TGTGCCAGCGAGAAGACAGGGGCGAACACCGGGGAGCTGTTTTTT	CASEKTGANTGELFF
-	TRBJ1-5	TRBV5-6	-	TGTGCCAGCAGCTCAAATCGGAATCAGCCCCAGCATTTT	CASSSNRNQPQHF
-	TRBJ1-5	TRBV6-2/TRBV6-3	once	TGTGCCAGCAGTTACTACGGGGTTCAGCCCCAGCATTTT	CASSYYGVQPQHF
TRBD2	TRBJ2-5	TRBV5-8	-	TGTGCCAGCAGCTTACGATTACCGGGACTAGCGGCGAGGACACAAGAGACCCAGTACTTC	CASSLRLPGLAARTQETQYF
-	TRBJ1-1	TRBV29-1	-	TGCAGCGTCCGAGAACCGACAGAGAACACTGAAGCTTTCTTT	CSVREPTENTEAFF
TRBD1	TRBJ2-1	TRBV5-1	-	TGCGCCAGCAGCTTGGAAGGGGGCGAGCAGTTCTTC	CASSLEGGEQFF
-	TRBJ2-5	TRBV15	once	TGTGCCACCAGCAGAGACGTGGCTTCCGAGACCCAGTACTTC	CATSRDVASETQYF
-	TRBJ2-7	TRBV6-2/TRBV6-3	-	TGTGCCAGCAGTTACTCGGGCATAGCCTACGAGCAGTACTTC	CASSYSGIAYEQYF